A single sample is the source of the 10 T cell receptor beta chains below, sequenced in a study of control samples from healthy donors and cancer patients. The table came from immunoSEQ multiplex PCR; TCRdb's copy has only in-frame clones and leaves some out. The table records roughly 30,000 clones, 87% of them present only once. The material sequenced was PBMCs. The origin of the receptors is a woman in her thirties or forties with lung cancer.

The rearrangement links TRBV19 to TRBJ1-1; the D gene is possibly TRBD1 (5 bases). Trimming took 4 bases from V and 0 from J, leaving 12 bases between them. CDR3 length: 15 residues. CDR1 LNHDA and CDR2 SQIVND come from the germline V gene (reference sequence). CDR3 sequence (DNA): TGTGCCAGTAGTAAGAGTGGGGGGATGAACACTGAAGCTTTCTTT. Amino acid sequence: CASSKSGGMNTEAFF.

This chain uses TRBV2 with TRBJ1-1; D is undetermined. This CDR3 comprises 12 residues. Looked up from germline, CDR1 is SNHLY and CDR2 is FYNNEI. V lost 3 bases and J 11 bases, leaving 13 bases between the germline ends. The CDR3 is CASSDMPPGAFF. The CDR3 nucleotides read TGTGCCAGCAGTGATATGCCGCCGGGTGCTTTCTTT.

The chain carries TRBV7-3 and TRBJ2-1; 10 nucleotides agree with TRBD2. Germline values: CDR1 SGHTA, CDR2 FQGTGA. The CDR3 is made up of 16 amino acids. V trimming: 4 bases; J trimming: 5 bases; junction bases outside the gene matches: 8. The CDR3 spells CASSSLGLADHNEQFF. In DNA, the CDR3 is TGTGCCAGCAGCTCCCTCGGACTAGCGGACCACAATGAGCAGTTCTTC.

The chain has TRBV30 and TRBJ1-5; 7 bases map to TRBD1. The CDR3 sequence is 15 residues long. Germline CDR1 is GTSNPN and CDR2 is SVGIG (reference sequence). Losses at the gene ends were 2 bases for V and 3 bases for J; bases not matched to a gene: 7. CDR3 DNA sequence: TGTGCCTGGAGTCACAGGGGCCTTTTCAATCAGCCCCAGCATTTT. This codes for CAWSHRGLFNQPQHF.

The CDR3 reads CASKLAGGEQYF. The CDR3 DNA reads TGTGCCAGCAAACTAGCGGGGGGTGAGCAGTACTTC. The chain links TRBV6-5 to TRBJ2-7; TRBD2 matches 12 bases. With V trimmed by 7 bases and J by 7 bases, 2 bases remained unmatched. Germline V CDR1 and CDR2: MNHEY, SVGAGI. The CDR3 runs to 12 residues.

This chain links TRBV7-9 with TRBJ2-7, with D possibly TRBD2 on 5 matching bases. The CDR3 consists of 13 residues. V was clipped by 4 bases and J by 2 bases, with 9 bases between them. Germline V gives CDR1 SEHNR, CDR2 FQNEAQ (reference sequence). CDR3 DNA: TGTGCCAGCAGCTCCGGGATCCCCTACGAGCAGTACTTC. Translating gives CASSSGIPYEQYF.

This clone appeared a single time. The chain carries TRBV28 and TRBJ1-5, with D unresolved. The CDR3 spans 13 residues. V gave up 5 bases and J gave up 10 bases, with 15 bases separating them. The V gene's germline CDR1 is MDHEN and CDR2 SYDVKM. The CDR3 DNA reads TGTGCCAGCAGTGCGGGGTTGTCGCTCCCCCAGCATTTT. Its translation: CASSAGLSLPQHF.

This clone was detected once. The chain links TRBV5-1 to TRBJ2-5, with unresolved D. Germline CDR1 reads SGHRS; CDR2 reads YFSETQ. Trimming took off 5 bases at V and 6 bases at J, with 20 bases between the two ends. CDR3 length: 15 amino acids. Here the CDR3 DNA reads TGCGCCAGCAGTCTTGGTGGGGAAGGGTTAAAGACCCAGTACTTC. This translates into CASSLGGEGLKTQYF.

The chain recombines TRBV2 with TRBJ1-1, with 9 nucleotides matching TRBD1. Germline loops: CDR1 SNHLY, CDR2 FYNNEI. Losses at the gene ends were 2 bases for V and 3 bases for J; bases not matched to a gene: 10. CDR3 length: 17 amino acids. The CDR3 sequence is CASSEKGQGTVDTEAFF. The CDR3 coding sequence is TGTGCCAGCAGTGAAAAGGGACAGGGAACGGTGGACACTGAAGCTTTCTTT.

This sequence joins TRBV6-4 and TRBJ2-1; 7 bases agree with TRBD1. V gave up 3 bases and J gave up 4 bases; unmatched junction bases: 9. The germline CDR1 and CDR2 sequences are MRHNA and SNTAGT. This CDR3 has 16 residues. The CDR3 loop is CASSEDGTAVYNEQFF. The CDR3 DNA sequence: TGTGCCAGCAGTGAGGATGGGACAGCTGTTTACAATGAGCAGTTCTTC.